This T cell receptor beta chain was sequenced in a study of cytomegalovirus exposure and HLA in healthy donors. The assay was immunoSEQ multiplex PCR, and TCRdb's table has in-frame clones only and misses some. Seen here are around 170,000 clones, around 85% observed once, and the top ten hold roughly 15%. The study, taken as a whole, reports: The study designated 150 to 200 TCR beta chains cytomegalovirus-associated.

CDR3 size: 14 residues. The V gene's germline CDR1 is SGHRS and CDR2 YFSETQ. V lost 0 bases and J 5 bases, leaving 12 bases between the germline ends. The study drew the donors from its roughly 110-subject validation cohort, separate from the approximately 700-subject first cohort. On this clone: Antigen specificity is unknown.

Sequenced sample: PBMCs. This TCR was sampled from a man aged 18 to 35 in good health and CMV-seropositive. V gene TRBV5-1 combines with J gene TRBJ2-7; D call uncertain. Here the CDR3 reads CASSLGVLSDEQYF. The CDR3 region has the DNA TGCGCCAGCAGCTTGGGAGTCCTGTCCGACGAGCAGTACTTC. The full variable domain, in which reference TRBV5-1 and TRBJ2-7 provide the parts outside the CDR3, is KAGVTQTPRYLIKTRGQQVTLSCSPISGHRSVSWYQQTPGQGLQFLFEYFSETQRNKGNFPGRFSGRQFSNSRSEMNVSTLELGDSALYLCASSLGVLSDEQYFGPGTRLTVT.